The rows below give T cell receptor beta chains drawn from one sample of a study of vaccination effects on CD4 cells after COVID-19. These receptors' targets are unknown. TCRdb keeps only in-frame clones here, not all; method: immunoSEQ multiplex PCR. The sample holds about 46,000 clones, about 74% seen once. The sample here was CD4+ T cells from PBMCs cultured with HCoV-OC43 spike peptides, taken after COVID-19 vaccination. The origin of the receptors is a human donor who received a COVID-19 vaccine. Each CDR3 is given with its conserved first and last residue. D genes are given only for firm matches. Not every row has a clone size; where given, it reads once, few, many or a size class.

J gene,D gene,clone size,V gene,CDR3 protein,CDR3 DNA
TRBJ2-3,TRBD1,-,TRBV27,CASTLLPGQETFTFTDTQYF,TGTGCCAGCACCCTCCTTCCGGGACAGGAGACCTTCACCTTCACAGATACGCAGTATTTT
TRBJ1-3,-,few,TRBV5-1,CASSLEGMSSGNTIYF,TGCGCCAGCAGCTTAGAGGGGATGAGCTCTGGAAACACCATATATTTT
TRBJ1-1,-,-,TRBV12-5,CASGPIVCRSLEAFF,TGTGCTAGTGGGCCGATTGTTTGCCGTTCCCTTGAAGCTTTCTTT
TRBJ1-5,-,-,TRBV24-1,CATSVDGNQPQHF,TGTGCCACCAGCGTGGACGGAAATCAGCCCCAGCATTTT
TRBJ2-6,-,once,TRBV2,CASSSPGTSFAGANVLTF,TGTGCCAGCAGCTCACCCGGGACGTCCTTCGCGGGGGCCAACGTCCTGACTTTC
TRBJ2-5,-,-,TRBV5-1,CASSLTSGQETQYF,TGCGCCAGCAGCTTAACATCTGGTCAAGAGACCCAGTACTTC
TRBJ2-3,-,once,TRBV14,CASSQAGYTDTQYF,TGTGCCAGCAGCCAAGCGGGCTACACAGATACGCAGTATTTT
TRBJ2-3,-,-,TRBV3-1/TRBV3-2,CASSQFAGTDTQYF,TGTGCCAGCAGCCAATTTGCCGGCACAGATACGCAGTATTTT
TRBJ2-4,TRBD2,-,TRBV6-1,CASSESGLINIQYF,TGTGCCAGCAGTGAATCGGGACTAATAAACATTCAGTACTTC
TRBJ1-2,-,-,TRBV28,CASTPGAGNYGYTF,TGTGCCAGCACCCCCGGCGCAGGGAACTATGGCTACACCTTC
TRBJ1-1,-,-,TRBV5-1,CASTSGEENTEAFF,TGCGCCAGCACAAGCGGTGAAGAGAACACTGAAGCTTTCTTT
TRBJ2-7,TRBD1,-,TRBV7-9,CASSPPGTGAWEQYF,TGTGCCAGCAGCCCCCCGGGGACAGGGGCCTGGGAGCAGTACTTC
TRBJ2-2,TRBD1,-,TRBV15,CATSRDGQGRSGELFF,TGTGCCACCAGCAGAGACGGACAGGGTAGGAGCGGGGAGCTGTTTTTT
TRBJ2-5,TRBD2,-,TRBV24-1,CATSSSGGRETQYF,TGTGCCACCAGTTCTAGCGGGGGGCGGGAGACCCAGTACTTC
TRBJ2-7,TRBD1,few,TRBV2,CASRAPGQGNEQYF,TGTGCCAGCAGAGCCCCGGGACAGGGTAACGAGCAGTACTTC
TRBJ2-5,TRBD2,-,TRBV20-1,CSASMTSGRETQYF,TGCAGTGCTAGTATGACTAGCGGGAGGGAGACCCAGTACTTC
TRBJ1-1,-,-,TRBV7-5,CVRSLGGQKNTEAFF,TGTGTCAGAAGCTTAGGAGGCCAGAAGAACACTGAAGCTTTCTTT
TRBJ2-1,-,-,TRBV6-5,CASSYLEGHEQFF,TGTGCCAGCAGTTACTTGGAGGGGCATGAGCAGTTCTTC
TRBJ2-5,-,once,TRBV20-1,CSASGKETQYF,TGCAGTGCTAGCGGAAAAGAGACCCAGTACTTC
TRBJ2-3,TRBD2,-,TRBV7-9,CASSLGGWGLAPDTQYF,TGTGCCAGCAGCTTAGGAGGTTGGGGACTAGCCCCAGATACGCAGTATTTT
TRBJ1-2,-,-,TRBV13,CASSLGGQPANYGYTF,TGTGCCAGCAGCTTAGGCGGACAGCCAGCTAACTATGGCTACACCTTC
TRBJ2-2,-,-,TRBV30,CAWRQGSNTGELFF,TGTGCCTGGAGACAGGGAAGTAACACCGGGGAGCTGTTTTTT
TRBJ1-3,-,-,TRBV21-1,CASSYVRDTGNTIYF,TGTGCCAGCAGCTACGTTCGGGATACTGGAAACACCATATATTTT
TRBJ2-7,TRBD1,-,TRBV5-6,CASSFRGTGYEQYF,TGTGCCAGCAGCTTCAGAGGGACAGGCTACGAGCAGTACTTC
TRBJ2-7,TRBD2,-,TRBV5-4,CASSFPSGGSSYEQYF,TGTGCCAGCAGCTTCCCTAGCGGGGGGAGCTCCTACGAGCAGTACTTC